This T cell receptor (beta chain) is drawn from a study of blood T cells in healthy people across ages (dated by TCRdb to about 2015). Background on the whole study: In model experiments, template switching captured about one uniquely barcoded TCR beta cDNA molecule for every two T cells. Four age groups were formed from the donors: young (average approximately 15 years), middle-aged (approximately 40), aged (62) and long-lived (around 82). To track age-related changes in TCR beta repertoire diversity, the study relied on deep sequencing normalized with unique cDNA molecular identifiers. For two donors (one aged 18 to 29 and one aged 80 or older), the study analyzed two additional independent replicas of 1 million unique cDNA reads from the same blood draw. To avoid experimental bias, donors of different ages were spread randomly across the sequencing lanes. General conclusions and limits of the study: Estimates of total diversity based on one million sequenced T cells were regarded as lower bounds and as underestimates. Donor CMV infection status was unknown, potentially confounding age-related changes in expanded clonotypes. Bulk unsorted PBMC profiling prevented conclusive comparison of naive and antigen-experienced compartments. There was a strong correlation between observed TCR beta diversity and the percentage of naive T cells measured by flow cytometry. Compared with the aged group, the long-lived group had more naive CD4+ T cells, fewer expanded clones and increased TCR diversity, suggesting age selection. As age increased, observed TCR beta diversity per million T cells dropped in a roughly linear way, and a significant reduction was already evident by age 40.

The receptor library was made with 5' RACE. TCRdb lists the instrument as Illumina HiSeq 2500. A second PCR of roughly 7 to 11 cycles was run with a J-beta primer mix and a sample-barcoded 5' primer. Each TCR beta cDNA molecule received a unique molecular identifier from a template-switch 5' adaptor carrying 12 random nucleotides. Each sample yielded at least 3 million CDR3-containing paired-end reads. First-strand cDNA synthesis was performed from all RNA using the Mint cDNA synthesis kit, with priming by a TRBC-specific oligonucleotide. After uracil-DNA glycosylase treatment, a first 18-cycle PCR used universal primers M1SS and BC2_uni_R on all cDNA. On the study's bioinformatics: For normalization, 1 million high-quality reads were randomly selected from each sample, with every read carrying a distinct molecular identifier. Reads with shared molecular identifiers were discarded instead of being binned into consensus sequences. MiTCR, set to a Q25 quality threshold and the strictest error-elimination algorithm, was used for CDR3 identification, clonotype clustering and error correction. A nonparametric unseen species model using Euler transformation provided a lower-bound estimate of total TCR beta diversity. TCRdb reworked the public reads: Q25 trimming with fastp, MiXCR clone assembly, productive beta chains retained. Duplicate CDR3 protein sequences are folded into a single record with the most common DNA and genes. TCRdb's processing, not the authors', yielded these V and J calls. The sample table records roughly 800,000 distinct CDR3 sequences; more than 45% of these occur just once. The top ten hold about 20% of the sample.

From the cysteine through the phenylalanine, the CDR3 covers 15 amino acids. CDR3 DNA is the only sequence kept; it has 45 bases, read in frame from the first base. CDR1 and CDR2 were assigned from the germline V gene as SGHTA and FQGNSA. Trimming removed 1 base from V and 0 bases from J, leaving 9 bases between the germline ends. Systemically healthy Caucasian individuals from Russia, 39 in total and aged about 6 to 95 years, were included as donors. Each donor gave around 9.9 milliliters of peripheral blood, collected into EDTA-treated Vacutainer tubes. PBMCs were isolated by Ficoll-Paque density-gradient centrifugation, with at least 7 million obtained per sample. Total RNA was extracted from PBMCs with Trizol reagent, with at least 5.5 micrograms obtained per sample. Naive CD45RAhigh/CD27high T cell percentages were measured by flow cytometry on a PBMC aliquot from every donor. This clonotype was observed a handful of times. Its antigen specificity is not known. Base qualities were left out, and no much larger clone turns up one base away.

The chain uses TRBV7-2 and TRBJ2-5, and the D gene may be TRBD2, 6 bases matching. Sequencing input: blood. The clonotype comes from a young man in good health. CDR3 region: CASSLDRGYQETQYF. In nucleotides, the sequence is TGTGCCAGCAGCTTAGACCGGGGGTACCAAGAGACCCAGTACTTC.